The table lists the clone carrying this T cell receptor beta chain with many counts. The data were taken from a study of read filtering for tumor transcriptome and immune sequencing. Study-wide background: RNA-seq yielded only about 75 to 1,400 TCR reads, IR-seq about 3.5 to 10.27 million.

This library used approximately 390 ng RNA and molecular barcoded adaptors spanning alpha/delta and beta/gamma chains. In TCRdb, the reads were re-called with MiXCR into one record per CDR3 protein. The sample lists 35,000 to 40,000 distinct CDR3 sequences, roughly 13% seen once, with 35% to 45% in the top ten. Every patient had bone marrow sampled while the disease was active. What was sequenced was a population of CD138-negative cells sorted from bone marrow. The origin of this receptor is a donor over 35 with multiple myeloma.

In DNA, the CDR3 is TGTGCCAGCAGTGAAGCGGACAGATCAACTAATGAAAAACTGTTTTTT. Protein product: CASSEADRSTNEKLFF. V usage is TRBV6-1 and J usage is TRBJ1-4, with D perhaps TRBD1 (6 bases). The CDR3 is 16 residues long. Looked up from germline, CDR1 is MNHNS and CDR2 is SASEGT. V was clipped by 0 bases and J by 0 bases, with 8 bases between them.